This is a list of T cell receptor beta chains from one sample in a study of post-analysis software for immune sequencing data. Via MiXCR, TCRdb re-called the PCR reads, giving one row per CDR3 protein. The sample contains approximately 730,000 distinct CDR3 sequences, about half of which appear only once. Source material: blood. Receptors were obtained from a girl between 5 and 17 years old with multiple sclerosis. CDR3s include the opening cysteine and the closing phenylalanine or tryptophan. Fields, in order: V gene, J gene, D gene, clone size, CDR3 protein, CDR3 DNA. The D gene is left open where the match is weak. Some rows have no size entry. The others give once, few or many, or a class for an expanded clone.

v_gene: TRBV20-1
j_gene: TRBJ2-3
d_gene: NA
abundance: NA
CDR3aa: CSARLWGDTQYF
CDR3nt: TGCAGTGCCCGATTATGGGGGGATACGCAGTATTTT

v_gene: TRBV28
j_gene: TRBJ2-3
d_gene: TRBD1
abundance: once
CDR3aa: CASSANTGADTQYF
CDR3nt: TGTGCCAGCAGTGCAAACACAGGGGCGGATACGCAGTATTTT

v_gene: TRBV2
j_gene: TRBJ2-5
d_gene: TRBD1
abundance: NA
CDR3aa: CASSEELGQGLEQYF
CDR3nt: TGTGCCAGCAGTGAAGAATTGGGACAGGGGTTGGAGCAGTACTTC

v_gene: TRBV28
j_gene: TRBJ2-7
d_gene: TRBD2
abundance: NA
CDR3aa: CASSTRWGLEAYEQYF
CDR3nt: TGTGCCAGCAGTACGAGATGGGGACTAGAGGCCTACGAGCAGTACTTC

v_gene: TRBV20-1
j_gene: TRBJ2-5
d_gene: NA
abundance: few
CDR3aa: CSASWAGLHEQYF
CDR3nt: TGCAGTGCTAGTTGGGCAGGGTTGCATGAGCAGTACTTC

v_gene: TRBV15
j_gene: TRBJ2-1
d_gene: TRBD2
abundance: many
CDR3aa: CATSIGTSGYYNEQFF
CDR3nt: TGTGCCACCAGCATTGGGACTAGCGGCTACTACAATGAGCAGTTCTTC

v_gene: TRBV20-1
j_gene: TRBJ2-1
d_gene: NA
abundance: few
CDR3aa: CSARSNEQFF
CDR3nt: TGCAGCGCCCGTTCCAATGAGCAGTTCTTC

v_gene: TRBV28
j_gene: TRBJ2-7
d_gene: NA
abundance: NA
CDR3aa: CASTGPPWEQYF
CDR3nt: TGTGCCAGCACCGGACCGCCGTGGGAGCAGTACTTC

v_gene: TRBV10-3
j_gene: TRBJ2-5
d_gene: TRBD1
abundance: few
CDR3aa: CAISDWDSLRGETQYF
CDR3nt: TGTGCCATCAGTGACTGGGACAGCCTAAGGGGGGAGACCCAGTACTTC

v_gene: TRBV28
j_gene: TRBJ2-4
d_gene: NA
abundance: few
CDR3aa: CASSLPERKGIQYF
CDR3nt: TGTGCCAGCAGTTTACCCGAAAGGAAGGGCATTCAGTACTTC

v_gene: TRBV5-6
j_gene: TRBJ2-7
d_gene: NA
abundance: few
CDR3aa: CASSFAGLGSYEQYF
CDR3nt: TGTGCCAGCAGCTTCGCCGGACTCGGATCCTACGAGCAGTACTTC

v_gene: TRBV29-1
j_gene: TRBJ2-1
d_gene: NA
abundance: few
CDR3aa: CSAQIGLYKGNEQFF
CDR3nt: TGCAGCGCCCAAATCGGGCTCTATAAGGGCAATGAGCAGTTCTTC

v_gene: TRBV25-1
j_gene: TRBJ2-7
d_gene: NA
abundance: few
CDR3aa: CASSDQAGQTYEQYF
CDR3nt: TGTGCCAGCAGTGATCAGGCAGGCCAAACCTACGAGCAGTACTTC

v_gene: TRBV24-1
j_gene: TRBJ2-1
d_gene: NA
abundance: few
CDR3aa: CATSGDKYNEQFF
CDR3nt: TGTGCCACCAGTGGTGACAAATACAATGAGCAGTTCTTC

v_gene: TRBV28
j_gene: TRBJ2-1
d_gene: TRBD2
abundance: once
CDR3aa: CASNYLAESSYNEQFF
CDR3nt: TGTGCCAGCAACTACCTAGCGGAGAGCTCCTACAATGAGCAGTTCTTC

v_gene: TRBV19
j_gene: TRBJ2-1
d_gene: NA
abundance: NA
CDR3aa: CATQGSPRSYNEQFF
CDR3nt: TGTGCCACCCAGGGTAGCCCAAGATCCTACAATGAGCAGTTCTTC

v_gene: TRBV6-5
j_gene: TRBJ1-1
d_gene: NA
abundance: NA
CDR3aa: CASSGWVNTEAFF
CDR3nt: TGTGCCAGCAGTGGTTGGGTGAACACTGAAGCTTTCTTT

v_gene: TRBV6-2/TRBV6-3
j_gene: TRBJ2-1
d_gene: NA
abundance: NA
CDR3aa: CASRIGSYNEQFF
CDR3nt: TGTGCCAGCCGAATCGGCTCCTACAATGAGCAGTTCTTC

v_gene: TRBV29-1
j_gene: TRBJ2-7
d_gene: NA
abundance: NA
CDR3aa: CSGATSYEQYF
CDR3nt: TGCAGCGGGGCGACTAGCTACGAGCAGTACTTC

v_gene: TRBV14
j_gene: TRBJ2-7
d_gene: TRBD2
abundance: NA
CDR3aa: CASSQEGPGFVGTSWGDEQYF
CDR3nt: TGTGCCAGCAGCCAAGAAGGTCCTGGCTTTGTGGGGACTAGCTGGGGAGACGAGCAGTACTTC

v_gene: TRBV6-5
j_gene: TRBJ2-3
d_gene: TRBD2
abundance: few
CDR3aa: CASSSSGSVTDTQYF
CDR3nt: TGTGCCAGCAGCTCCAGCGGGAGCGTCACAGATACGCAGTATTTT

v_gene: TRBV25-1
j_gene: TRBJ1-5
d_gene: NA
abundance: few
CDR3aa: CASSESGQGESQPQHF
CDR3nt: TGTGCCAGCAGTGAATCGGGGCAGGGCGAGAGTCAGCCCCAGCATTTT

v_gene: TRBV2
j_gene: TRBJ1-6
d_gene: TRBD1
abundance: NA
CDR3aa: CASSKQGDNSPLHF
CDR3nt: TGTGCCAGCAGTAAACAGGGGGATAATTCACCCCTCCACTTT

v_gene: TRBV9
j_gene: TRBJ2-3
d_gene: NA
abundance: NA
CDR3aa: CASSRSEGHTQYF
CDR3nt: TGTGCCAGCAGCCGGAGCGAAGGACATACGCAGTATTTT

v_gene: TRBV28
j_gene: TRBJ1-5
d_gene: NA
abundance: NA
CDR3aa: CASSLIEGQAEWRDQPQHF
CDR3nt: TGTGCCAGCAGTTTAATTGAGGGGCAGGCGGAGTGGAGGGATCAGCCCCAGCATTTT

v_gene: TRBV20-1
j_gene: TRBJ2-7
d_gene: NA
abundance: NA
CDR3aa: CSAPGGRVPIGQYF
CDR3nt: TGCAGTGCCCCGGGGGGCAGGGTCCCTATCGGGCAGTACTTC

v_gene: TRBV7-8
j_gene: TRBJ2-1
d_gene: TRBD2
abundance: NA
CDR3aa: CASSLTAGVGNEQFF
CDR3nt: TGTGCCAGCAGCTTAACAGCGGGAGTGGGGAATGAGCAGTTCTTC

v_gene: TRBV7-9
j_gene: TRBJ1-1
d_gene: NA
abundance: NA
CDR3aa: CASSLEQDTEAFF
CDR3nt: TGTGCCAGCAGCTTAGAACAGGACACTGAAGCTTTCTTT

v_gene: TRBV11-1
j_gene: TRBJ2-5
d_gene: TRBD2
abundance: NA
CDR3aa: CASSWGLAGEETQYF
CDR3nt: TGTGCCAGCAGCTGGGGGCTAGCGGGAGAAGAGACCCAGTACTTC

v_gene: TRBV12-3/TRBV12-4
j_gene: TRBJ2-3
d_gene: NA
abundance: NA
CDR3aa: CASSLPGGPPDTQYF
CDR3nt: TGTGCCAGCAGCCTCCCTGGGGGCCCCCCAGATACGCAGTATTTT

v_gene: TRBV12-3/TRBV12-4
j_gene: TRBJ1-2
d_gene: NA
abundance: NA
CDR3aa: CASSSRGRWGYGYTF
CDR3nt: TGTGCCAGCAGTTCCCGGGGACGCTGGGGCTATGGCTACACCTTC

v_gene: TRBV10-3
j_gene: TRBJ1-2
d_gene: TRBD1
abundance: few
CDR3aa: CAISESQGARGYTF
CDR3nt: TGTGCCATCAGTGAGTCGCAGGGGGCGCGGGGCTACACCTTC

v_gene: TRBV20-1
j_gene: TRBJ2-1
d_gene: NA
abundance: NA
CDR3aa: CSARDGGSYNEQFF
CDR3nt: TGCAGTGCTAGAGATGGCGGGTCCTACAATGAGCAGTTCTTC

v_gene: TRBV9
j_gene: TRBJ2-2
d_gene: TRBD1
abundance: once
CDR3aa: CASSARPGQGARTGELFF
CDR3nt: TGTGCCAGCAGCGCCCGACCGGGACAGGGGGCGAGAACCGGGGAGCTGTTTTTT

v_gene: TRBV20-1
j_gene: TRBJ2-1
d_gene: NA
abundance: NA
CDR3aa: CSAPDQNSYNEQFF
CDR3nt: TGCAGTGCCCCAGACCAGAACTCCTACAATGAGCAGTTCTTC

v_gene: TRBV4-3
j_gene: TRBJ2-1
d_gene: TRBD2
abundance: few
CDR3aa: CASSQDLGSGRDNEQFF
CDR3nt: TGCGCCAGCAGCCAAGATCTTGGTAGCGGGAGGGACAATGAGCAGTTCTTC

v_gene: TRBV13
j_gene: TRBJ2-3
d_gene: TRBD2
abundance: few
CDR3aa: CASSLTSASTDTQYF
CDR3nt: TGTGCCAGCAGTCTAACTAGCGCCAGCACAGATACGCAGTATTTT

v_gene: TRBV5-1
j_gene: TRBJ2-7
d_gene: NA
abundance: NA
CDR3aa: CASSLRGGDEQYF
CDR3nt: TGCGCCAGCAGCTTGCGTGGAGGGGACGAGCAGTACTTC

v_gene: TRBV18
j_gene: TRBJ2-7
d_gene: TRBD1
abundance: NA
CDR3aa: CASEGQGAGEQYF
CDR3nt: TGTGCCTCCGAGGGACAGGGGGCGGGCGAGCAGTACTTC

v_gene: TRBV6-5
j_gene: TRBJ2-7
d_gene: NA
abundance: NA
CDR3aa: CASSPQSENFEQYF
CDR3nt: TGTGCCAGCAGCCCCCAAAGCGAGAACTTCGAGCAGTACTTC

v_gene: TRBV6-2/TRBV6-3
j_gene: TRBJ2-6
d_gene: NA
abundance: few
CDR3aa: CASSYQAEGANVLTF
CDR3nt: TGTGCCAGCAGTTACCAAGCTGAGGGGGCCAACGTCCTGACTTTC

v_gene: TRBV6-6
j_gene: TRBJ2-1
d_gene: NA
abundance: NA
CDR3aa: CASSDVWRADNEQFF
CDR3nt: TGTGCCAGCAGTGACGTGTGGCGGGCCGACAATGAGCAGTTCTTC

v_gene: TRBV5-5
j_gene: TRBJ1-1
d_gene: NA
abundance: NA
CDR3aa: CASSLRSSMNTEAFF
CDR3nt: TGTGCCAGCAGCCTTAGGAGCAGCATGAACACTGAAGCTTTCTTT

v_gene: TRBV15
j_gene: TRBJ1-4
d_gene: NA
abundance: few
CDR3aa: CATSRGGVGLGEKLFF
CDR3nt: TGTGCCACCAGCAGAGGCGGGGTCGGCTTAGGTGAAAAACTGTTTTTT

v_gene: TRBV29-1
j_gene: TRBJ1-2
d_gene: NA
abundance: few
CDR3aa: CSVEAGGYGYTF
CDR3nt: TGCAGCGTTGAGGCCGGGGGCTATGGCTACACCTTC

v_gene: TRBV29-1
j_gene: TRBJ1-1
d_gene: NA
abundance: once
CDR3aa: CSVEPPATANTEAFF
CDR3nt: TGCAGCGTTGAACCCCCTGCGACAGCGAACACTGAAGCTTTCTTT

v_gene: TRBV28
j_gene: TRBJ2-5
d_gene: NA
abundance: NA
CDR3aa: CASSFELTWGELFQETQYF
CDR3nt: TGTGCCAGCAGTTTTGAGCTTACGTGGGGGGAGCTCTTCCAAGAGACCCAGTACTTC